Sequencing of this T cell receptor (beta chain) was carried out in a study of OX40 agonist ivuxolimab in advanced cancers. Across the whole study: Previous treatment with anti-PD-1, anti-PD-L1 or anti-CTLA-4 therapy was allowed; about 40% had received some. Overall study results and limits: Partial responders treated at 0.1-3.0 mg/kg exhibited clonal expansion among the lowest measured. By week 6 at 0.1 to 3.0 mg/kg, blood CD4+ and CD8+ T cells had expanded clonally.

Enrollment shut out patients with autoimmune disease history or systemic immunosuppression. Measured with immunoSEQ multiplex PCR; TCRdb has only the in-frame clones, and not every one. The sample yields roughly 97,000 clones, approximately 87% seen once. This CDR3 comprises 13 residues. The germline V gene has CDR1 KGHSH and CDR2 LQKENI. Deletions cut 2 bases from V and 4 bases from J, with 6 bases between. Note on this clone: Its antigen is unidentified.

The sample in question was CD4+ or CD8+ T cells sorted from blood, obtained in a trial of the OX40 agonist ivuxolimab. The TCR comes from an adult with an advanced solid tumor such as melanoma, head and neck, liver or kidney cancer. This chain links TRBV18 with TRBJ1-3; no clear D gene. CDR3 amino acids: CASSPGFGNTIYF. The CDR3 DNA reads TGTGCCAGCTCACCAGGGTTCGGAAACACCATATATTTT.